This T cell receptor beta chain was obtained from a study of cytomegalovirus exposure and HLA in healthy donors. Findings and limits, study-wide: Associated with cytomegalovirus, according to the listing, were fewer than 200 TCR beta chains.

Worth noting for this clone: The antigen remains undetermined.

V was trimmed by 6 bases and J by 7 bases, leaving 18 bases between them. Germline loops: CDR1 LNHDA, CDR2 SQIVND (reference sequence). The length of the CDR3 is 14 residues. 60 Vbeta and 13 Jbeta primers were used in PCR. Profiled with immunoSEQ multiplex PCR; TCRdb holds only in-frame clones, not every one. The data contain roughly 150,000 clones, roughly 83% of them singletons. The chain has TRBV19 and TRBJ1-1; the D is unclear. The sequence derives from a woman between 18 and 29 years old in good health and CMV-seronegative. Sequencing was done on a sample of PBMCs. The CDR3 nucleotides are TGTGCCAGTAGCCAACGTGCGGGAGAGGTTGAAGCTTTCTTT. Protein: CASSQRAGEVEAFF. Looking up the rest from reference TRBV19 and TRBJ1-1 gives the full variable domain: DGGITQSPKYLFRKEGQNVTLSCEQNLNHDAMYWYRQDPGQGLRLIYYSQIVNDFQKGDIAEGYSVSREKKESFPLTVTSAQKNPTAFYLCASSQRAGEVEAFFGQGTRLTVV.